This T cell receptor beta chain was sequenced during a study of blood T cell repertoires in COVID-19. Study at large: Sites in the United States, Italy and Spain provided acute and convalescent COVID-19 samples. Sample material is recorded as cDNA or gDNA derived from T cells, B-cell-depleted T cells, or PBMCs.

Recovered participants had two consecutive negative NP/OP PCR tests, healthcare professional clearance, or symptom resolution. As originally analysed: Cell counts per sample came from amplifying reference gene primers. The table came from immunoSEQ multiplex PCR; TCRdb's copy has only in-frame clones and leaves some out. The D gene and trimming were derived from the DNA, and the V and J assignments and clone size from that table. The table shows about 280,000 clones, with about 85% occurring only once. The sample taken for sequencing was PBMCs or T cells enriched from blood (not recorded which). This receptor was taken from a woman aged 45 to 65 who had recovered from COVID-19.

The CDR3 loop reads CASSEKRGGLTDTQYF. The CDR3 bases are TGTGCCAGCAGCGAGAAGCGGGGGGGCCTTACAGATACGCAGTATTTT. This rearrangement joins TRBV7-2 to TRBJ2-3; 10 bases are shared with TRBD2. CDR3 length: 16 residues. The V gene end was trimmed by 5 bases and the J gene end by 3 bases; junction bases not matched to a gene: 8. Germline V gene lookup returns CDR1 SGHTA and CDR2 FQGNSA.